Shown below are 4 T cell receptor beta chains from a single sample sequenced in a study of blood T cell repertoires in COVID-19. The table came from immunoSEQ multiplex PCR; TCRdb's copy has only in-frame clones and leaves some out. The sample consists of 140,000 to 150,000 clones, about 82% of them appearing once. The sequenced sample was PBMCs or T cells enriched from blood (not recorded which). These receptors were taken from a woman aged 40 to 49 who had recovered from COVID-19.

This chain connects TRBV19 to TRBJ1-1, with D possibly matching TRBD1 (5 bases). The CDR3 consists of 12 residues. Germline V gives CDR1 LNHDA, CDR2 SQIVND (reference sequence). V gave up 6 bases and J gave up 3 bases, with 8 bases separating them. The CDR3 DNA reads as TGTGCCAGTAGGCAGGGTTACACTGAAGCTTTCTTT. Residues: CASRQGYTEAFF. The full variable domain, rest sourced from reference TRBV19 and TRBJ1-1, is DGGITQSPKYLFRKEGQNVTLSCEQNLNHDAMYWYRQDPGQGLRLIYYSQIVNDFQKGDIAEGYSVSREKKESFPLTVTSAQKNPTAFYLCASRQGYTEAFFGQGTRLTVV.

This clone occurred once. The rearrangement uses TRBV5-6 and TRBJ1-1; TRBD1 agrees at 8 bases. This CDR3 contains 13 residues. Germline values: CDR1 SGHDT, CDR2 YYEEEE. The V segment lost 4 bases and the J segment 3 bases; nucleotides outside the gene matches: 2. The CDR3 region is CASSQTGDTEAFF. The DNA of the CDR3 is TGTGCCAGCAGCCAGACAGGGGACACTGAAGCTTTCTTT.

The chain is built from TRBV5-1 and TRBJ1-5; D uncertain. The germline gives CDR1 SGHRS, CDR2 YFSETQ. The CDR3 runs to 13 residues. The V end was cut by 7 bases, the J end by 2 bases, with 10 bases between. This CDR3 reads CASPGAGNQPQHF. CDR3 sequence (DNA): TGCGCCAGCCCGGGAGCGGGCAATCAGCCCCAGCATTTT.

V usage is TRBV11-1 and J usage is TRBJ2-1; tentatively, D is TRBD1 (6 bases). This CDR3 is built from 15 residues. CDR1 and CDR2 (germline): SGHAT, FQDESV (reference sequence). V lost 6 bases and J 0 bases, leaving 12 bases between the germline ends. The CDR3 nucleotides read TGTGCCAGCAGTTTGGGGACATTCTCCTACAATGAGCAGTTCTTC. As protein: CASSLGTFSYNEQFF.